The present T cell receptor beta chain was sequenced within a study of T cell responses to AZD1222 COVID-19 vaccine. Findings of the study overall: At baseline, just a handful of AZD1222 recipients tested seropositive. Reports say nearly half of spike-specific TCRs go after unmutated variant regions. There were mostly white British donors and more females than males, and clonal diversity was possibly underestimated. None of the repertoires were sampled until the peak T cell response had passed.

TCRdb keeps only in-frame clones here, not all; method: immunoSEQ multiplex PCR. This table has 100,000 to 150,000 clones, about 85% appearing once. Germline-derived CDR1 and CDR2 are LGHNA and YSLEER. V lost 0 bases and J 3 bases, leaving 12 bases between the germline ends. There are 15 residues in the CDR3. As regards this clone: Antigen specificity is unknown.

The sample here was peripheral blood, taken on day 0 of AZD1222 vaccination. The chain couples TRBV4-3 to TRBJ2-7; D unclear. This TCR came from an adult in good health. The CDR3 is CASSQDRGSFYEQYF. The CDR3 coding sequence is TGCGCCAGCAGCCAAGATCGAGGCAGCTTCTACGAGCAGTACTTC.